The T cell receptor beta chain described here comes from a study of breast tumors, draining lymph nodes, adjacent tissues. TCRdb ran MiXCR on the multiplex PCR reads and lists one entry per CDR3 protein. Of nearly 200,000 distinct CDR3 sequences in the sample, about 32% are singletons; the top ten hold 4% to 5.5%. The CDR3 spans 17 residues. The ends were cut back, 1 base at V and 1 base at J, with 16 bases in the middle. Per the germline V gene, CDR1 is SGHTA and CDR2 is FQGNSA. Breast cancer patients provided tissue from their axillary draining lymph nodes. Study-wide points: Tumors had less TCR diversity than lymph nodes, more than nontumor tissue.

The sample holds one count of this clonotype. Its specificity is unknown. The rearrangement links TRBV7-2 to TRBJ2-5, with no clear D. Specimen: axillary lymph node tissue. The receptor was derived from a female donor with breast cancer. Some clones in this sample may be carry-over from other donors' samples. The CDR3 nucleotides are TGTGCCAGCAGCTTAGATGTAGGGTGGGCCGGCCAAGAGACCCAGTACTTC. This gives the protein CASSLDVGWAGQETQYF.